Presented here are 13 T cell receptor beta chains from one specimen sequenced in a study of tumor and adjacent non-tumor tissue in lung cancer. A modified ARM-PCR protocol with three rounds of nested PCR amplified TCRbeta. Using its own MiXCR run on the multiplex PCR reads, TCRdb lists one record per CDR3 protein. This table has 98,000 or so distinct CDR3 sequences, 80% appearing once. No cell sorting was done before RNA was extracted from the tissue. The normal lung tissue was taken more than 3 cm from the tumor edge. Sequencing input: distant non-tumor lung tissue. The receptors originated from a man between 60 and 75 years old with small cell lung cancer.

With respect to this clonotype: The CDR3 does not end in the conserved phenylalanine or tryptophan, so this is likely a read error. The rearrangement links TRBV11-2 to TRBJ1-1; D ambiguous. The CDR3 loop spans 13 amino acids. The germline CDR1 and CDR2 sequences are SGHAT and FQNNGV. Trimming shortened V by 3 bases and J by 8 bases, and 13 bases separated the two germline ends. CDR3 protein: CASSLERRLEAFP. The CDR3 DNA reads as TGTGCCAGCAGCTTGGAACGCCGGCTCGAAGCTTTCCCT.

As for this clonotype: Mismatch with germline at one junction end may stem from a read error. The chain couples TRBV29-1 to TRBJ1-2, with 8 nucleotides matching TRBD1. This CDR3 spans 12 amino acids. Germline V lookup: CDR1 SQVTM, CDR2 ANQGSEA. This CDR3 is CSGGQEDYGYTF. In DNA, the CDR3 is TGCAGCGGGGGACAGGAAGACTATGGATACACCTTC.

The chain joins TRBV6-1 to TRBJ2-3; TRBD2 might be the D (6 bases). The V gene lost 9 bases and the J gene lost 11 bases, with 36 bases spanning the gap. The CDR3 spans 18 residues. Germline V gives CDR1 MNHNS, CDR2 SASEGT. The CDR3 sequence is CASSSLGAGLSCSEQQYF. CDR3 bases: TGTGCCAGTAGCTCCCTAGGGGCGGGACTCTCGTGCTCGGAGCAGCAGTATTTT.

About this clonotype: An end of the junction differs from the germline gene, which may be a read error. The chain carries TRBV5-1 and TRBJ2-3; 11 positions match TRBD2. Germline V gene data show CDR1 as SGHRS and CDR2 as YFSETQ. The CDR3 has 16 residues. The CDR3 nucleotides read TGTGCCAGCAGCTTTGGGACTAGCGGATACACAGATATGCAGTATTTT. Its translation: CASSFGTSGYTDMQYF.

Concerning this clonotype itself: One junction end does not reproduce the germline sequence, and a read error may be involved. CDR3 coding DNA: TGCAACGTCGAATTAGCGGGCAATCCCTACAATGAGCGGTTCTTC. Protein product: CNVELAGNPYNERFF. This chain links TRBV29-1 with TRBJ2-1, with 7 bases matching TRBD2. The CDR3 totals 15 residues. The germline CDR1 and CDR2 sequences are SQVTM and ANQGSEA.

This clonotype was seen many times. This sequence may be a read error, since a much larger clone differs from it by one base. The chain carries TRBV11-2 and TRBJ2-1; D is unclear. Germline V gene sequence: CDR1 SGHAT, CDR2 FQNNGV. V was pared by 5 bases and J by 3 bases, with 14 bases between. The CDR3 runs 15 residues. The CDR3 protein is CASSTSKRSYNEQFF. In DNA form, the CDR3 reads TGTGCCAGCAGCACCTCTAAGAGGAGCTACAATGAGCAGTTCTTC.

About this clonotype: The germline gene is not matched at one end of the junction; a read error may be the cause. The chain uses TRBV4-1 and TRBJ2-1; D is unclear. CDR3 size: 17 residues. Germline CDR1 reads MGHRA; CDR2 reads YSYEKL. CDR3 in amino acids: CASSPCGWAPTHNERFF. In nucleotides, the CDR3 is TGCGCCAGCAGCCCATGTGGTTGGGCACCCACCCACAATGAGCGGTTCTTC.

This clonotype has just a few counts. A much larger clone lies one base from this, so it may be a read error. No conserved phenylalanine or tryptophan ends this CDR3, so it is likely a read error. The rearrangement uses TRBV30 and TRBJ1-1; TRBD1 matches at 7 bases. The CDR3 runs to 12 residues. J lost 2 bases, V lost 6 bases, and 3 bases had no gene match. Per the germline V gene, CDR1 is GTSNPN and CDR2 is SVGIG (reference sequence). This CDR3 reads CACPGGNTEAFS. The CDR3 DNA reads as TGTGCCTGCCCAGGGGGAAACACTGAAGCTTTCTCT.

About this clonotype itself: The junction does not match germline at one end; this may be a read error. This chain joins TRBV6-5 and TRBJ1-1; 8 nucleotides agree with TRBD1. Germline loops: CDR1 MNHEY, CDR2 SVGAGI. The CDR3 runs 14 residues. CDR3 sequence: CASNSQGADTEAIF. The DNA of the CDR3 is TGCGCCAGCAACTCCCAGGGGGCGGACACTGAAGCTATCTTT.

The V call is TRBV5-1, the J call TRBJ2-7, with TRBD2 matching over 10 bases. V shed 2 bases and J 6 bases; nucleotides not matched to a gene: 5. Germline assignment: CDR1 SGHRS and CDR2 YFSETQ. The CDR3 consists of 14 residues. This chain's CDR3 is CASSLSGGACEQYF. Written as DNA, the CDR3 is TGCGCCAGCAGCTTAAGCGGGGGGGCCTGCGAGCAGTACTTC.

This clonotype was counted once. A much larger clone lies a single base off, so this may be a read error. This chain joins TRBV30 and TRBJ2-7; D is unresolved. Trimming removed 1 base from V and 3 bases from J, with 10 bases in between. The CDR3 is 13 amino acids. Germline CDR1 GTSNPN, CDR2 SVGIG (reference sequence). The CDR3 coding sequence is TGTGCCTGGAGTGAGGGAAGCTACTACGAGCAGTACTTC. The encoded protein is CAWSEGSYYEQYF. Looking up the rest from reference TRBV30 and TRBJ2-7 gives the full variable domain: SQTIHQWPATLVQPVGSPLSLECTVEGTSNPNLYWYRQAAGRGLQLLFYSVGIGQISSEVPQNLSASRPQDRQFILSSKKLLLSDSGFYLCAWSEGSYYEQYFGPGTRLTVT.

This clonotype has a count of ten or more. The CDR3 bases are TGCGCCAGCAGCTTTTCACAGGGATTGAACACTGAAGCTTTCTTT. It is translated as CASSFSQGLNTEAFF. V and J are TRBV5-1 and TRBJ1-1, with a tentative D call TRBD1 (6 bases). The CDR3 runs 15 residues. Germline-derived CDR1 and CDR2 are SGHRS and YFSETQ. Trimming removed 2 bases at V and 0 bases at J, with 11 bases between.

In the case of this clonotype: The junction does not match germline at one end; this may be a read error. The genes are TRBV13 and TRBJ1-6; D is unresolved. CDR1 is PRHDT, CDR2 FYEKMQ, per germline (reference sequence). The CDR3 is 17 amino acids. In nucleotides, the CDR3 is TGTGCCAGCAGCCAAAACGACGGACGCTCCTATAATTCACTCCTCAACTTT. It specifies CASSQNDGRSYNSLLNF.